These T cell receptor beta chains were read from a single sample in a study of blood T cell repertoires in COVID-19. This table comes from immunoSEQ multiplex PCR, and its TCRdb copy is limited to in-frame clones, with some not included. The sample has hundreds of thousands of clones; under 90% are singletons. The sample consisted of PBMCs or T cells enriched from blood (not recorded which). All receptors derive from a woman between 45 and 60 years old who had been exposed to COVID-19. The CDR3 runs from the conserved cysteine through the conserved F or W. Each record gives: J gene, V gene, CDR3 protein.

TRBJ2-3	TRBV5-5	CASSPSPVIDTQYF
TRBJ2-5	TRBV7-2	CASSLDGTGQETQYF
TRBJ1-3	TRBV30	CAWSAGSSSGNTIYF
TRBJ1-1	TRBV29-1	CSVESLRGNTEAFF
TRBJ2-7	TRBV4-3	CASSQGPHNYEQYF
TRBJ1-1	TRBV3-1/TRBV3-2	CASSHLTGKAEAFF
TRBJ1-2	TRBV6-5	CASSHTGNYGYTF
TRBJ1-1	TRBV27	CASSFSQGWRTEAFF
TRBJ1-1	TRBV2	CASSWMGQEGEAFF
TRBJ1-2	TRBV2	CASSRDSYGYTF
TRBJ1-2	TRBV24-1	CATSDSQFFYGYTF
TRBJ1-5	TRBV5-6	CASSLEGIGNQPQHF
TRBJ2-2	TRBV27	CASSFGTGVTGELFF
TRBJ1-1	TRBV19	CASSIPGTGRTEAFF
TRBJ1-2	TRBV7-9	CASTRGNYGYTF
TRBJ1-2	TRBV3-1/TRBV3-2	CASSQGIPQGLSTF
TRBJ1-2	TRBV15	CATSRAGAQYGGYTF
TRBJ1-2	TRBV29-1	CSALSNDIGYTF
TRBJ1-5	TRBV6-6	CASSYSAREQPQHF
TRBJ1-5	TRBV27	CASGDAGFLDQPQHF
TRBJ2-1	TRBV7-3	CASSLQGGDEQFF
TRBJ1-1	TRBV9	CASSGDRGNMNTEAFF
TRBJ1-2	TRBV4-1	CASSQHQGPLDGYTF
TRBJ2-3	TRBV13	CASSSNTDTQYF
TRBJ1-1	TRBV12-3/TRBV12-4	CASSTRRRTEAFF
TRBJ1-1	TRBV3-1/TRBV3-2	CASSRIQGKAFF
TRBJ1-1	TRBV6-2/TRBV6-3	CASSYGPTGLNTEAFF
TRBJ1-1	TRBV19	CASSIQTTGFKTEAFF
TRBJ2-5	TRBV7-6	CASSLARETQYF
TRBJ1-1	TRBV6-5	CASRRDRGPNTEAFF
TRBJ1-1	TRBV9	CASSVITQVEAFF
TRBJ1-1	TRBV9	CASSVAVGSTEAFF
TRBJ2-5	TRBV28	CASSFLAGGQETQYF
TRBJ2-2	TRBV18	CASSPGGSTGELFF
TRBJ1-2	TRBV19	CASTDRASAGGYTF
TRBJ2-5	TRBV9	CASSVDVAGGETQYF
TRBJ1-1	TRBV9	CASSPQGSVNTEAFF
TRBJ2-7	TRBV19	CASSASGVVYEQYF
TRBJ2-5	TRBV15	CATSRDGEAGETQYF
TRBJ2-2	TRBV25-1	CASSPQLANTGELFF
TRBJ2-2	TRBV7-3	CASSPKGAGSPGELFF
TRBJ2-7	TRBV6-5	CASQQVYEQYF
TRBJ2-7	TRBV11-3	CASSPGGSSYEQYF
TRBJ1-2	TRBV6-6	CASSYPQGGERYTF
TRBJ1-1	TRBV19	CASQVTGKNTEAFF
TRBJ2-1	TRBV3-1/TRBV3-2	CASSPTGSNEQFF
TRBJ2-7	TRBV5-5	CASSADRRAYEQYF